This entry concerns a single TCR beta chain. Its antigen is unidentified. The donors gave bone marrow, and they were healthy. The record originates from a study of cytomegalovirus exposure and HLA in healthy donors. The study's findings and limits: Solely CMV serostatus was available to characterize immune exposure. TCR beta chain V- and J-gene trimming was linked, in a later analysis, to a missense variant in DCLRE1C. Segments of the TCR beta V type were, in most cases, productive about 90% or about 30% of the time in an earlier analysis.

The germline gives CDR1 KGHSH, CDR2 LQKENI. There are 15 residues in the CDR3. V gave up 3 bases and J gave up 6 bases, with 14 bases separating them. 13 Jbeta primers and 60 Vbeta primers were used for the PCR. The repertoire was sequenced with immunoSEQ multiplex PCR; TCRdb's copy has only in-frame clones and lacks some. The sample gives some 130,000 clones, 55% to 80% of which show up once; roughly 1.3% is in the top ten. This TCR derives from a woman in her forties in good health and CMV-seronegative. Sequencing used PBMCs. V gene TRBV18 combines with J gene TRBJ2-2; unclear D gene. The CDR3 sequence is CASSPPNGFSGELFF. The CDR3, as DNA: TGTGCCAGCTCACCGCCAAACGGGTTTTCCGGGGAGCTGTTTTTT. The full variable domain, rest sourced from reference TRBV18 and TRBJ2-2, is NAGVMQNPRHLVRRRGQEARLRCSPMKGHSHVYWYRQLPEEGLKFMVYLQKENIIDESGMPKERFSAEFPKEGPSILRIQQVVRGDSAAYFCASSPPNGFSGELFFGEGSRLTVL.